This TCR beta chain was found in a study of T cells in Graves' hyperthyroidism and ophthalmopathy. The diagnoses drew upon clinical symptoms, serum thyroxine and TRAb, thyroid ultrasound and orbital computed tomography. CDR3 length: 20 residues. Germline loops: CDR1 SQVTM, CDR2 ANQGSEA. The trim removed 5 bases at V and 6 bases at J, leaving 26 bases unmatched. Study-level results: Most thyroid clonotypes expanded above 0.001 were also detected in blood.

TCR beta CDR3 region amplification was performed from RNA transcripts. HTBI primers were the set used in a first-round RT-PCR of the TCR CDR3. TCRdb fed the multiplex PCR reads into MiXCR, producing one record per CDR3 protein. The sample has roughly 580,000 distinct CDR3 sequences, roughly 46% seen once; the top ten hold 6.5% to 9%. In this sample, this clonotype turned up many times. What it binds is unknown. The chain links TRBV29-1 to TRBJ1-5; 9 positions match TRBD1. Source material: peripheral blood or thyroid tissue (not recorded which). The clonotype comes from a woman between 18 and 29 years old with Graves' hyperthyroidism. The CDR3 protein is CSVPGTGLDRPWAFGQPQHF. In DNA, the CDR3 is TGCAGCGTTCCCGGGACAGGGTTAGACCGTCCTTGGGCCTTCGGTCAGCCCCAGCATTTT.